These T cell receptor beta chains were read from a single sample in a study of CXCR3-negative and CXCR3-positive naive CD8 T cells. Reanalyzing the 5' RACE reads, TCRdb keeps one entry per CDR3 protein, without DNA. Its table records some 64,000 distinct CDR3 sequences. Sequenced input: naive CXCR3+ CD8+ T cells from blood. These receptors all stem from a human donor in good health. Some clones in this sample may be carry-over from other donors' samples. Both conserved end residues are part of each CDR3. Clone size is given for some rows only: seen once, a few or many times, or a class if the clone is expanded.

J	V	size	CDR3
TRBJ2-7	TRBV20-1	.	CSARDLTSGDEQYF
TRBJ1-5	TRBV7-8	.	CASSLEDSSNQPQHF
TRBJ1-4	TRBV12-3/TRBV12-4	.	CASRRKPGQVNEKLFF
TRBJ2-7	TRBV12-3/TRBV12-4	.	CASSGTGVEQYF
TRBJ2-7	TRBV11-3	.	CASSLVSGGTSGCEQYF
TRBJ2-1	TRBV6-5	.	CASSYSLAGSEQFF
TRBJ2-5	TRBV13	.	CASSQGGRETQYF
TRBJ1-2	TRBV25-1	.	CASSGGLGTGYGYTF
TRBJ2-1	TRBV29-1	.	CSSTSYNEQFF
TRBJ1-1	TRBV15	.	CATSGDRRGTEAFF
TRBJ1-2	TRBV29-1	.	CSVGSGGASYGYTF
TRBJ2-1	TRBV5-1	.	CASSSGAGGIPRTYNEQFF
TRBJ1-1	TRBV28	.	CASRLNRDFNTEAFF
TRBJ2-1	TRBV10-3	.	CATPGDKGNEQFF
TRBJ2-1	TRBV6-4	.	CASSAGAASGVDEQFF
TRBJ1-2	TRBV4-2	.	CASSPPVDSSGEGYTF
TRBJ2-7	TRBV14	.	CASSQGSGPYEQYF
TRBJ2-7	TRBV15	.	CATSRAAGVTYEQYF
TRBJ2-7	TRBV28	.	CASSPEAGTGTYEQYF
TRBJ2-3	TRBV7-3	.	CASSLSSGTDTDTQYF
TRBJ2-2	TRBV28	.	CASSLKGFTGELFF
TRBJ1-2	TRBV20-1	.	CSAADLRGPNYGYTF
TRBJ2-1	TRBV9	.	CASSTQPNDNEQFF
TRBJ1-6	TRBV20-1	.	CSARDLGRDSPLHF
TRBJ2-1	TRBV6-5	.	CASIYIGNEQFF
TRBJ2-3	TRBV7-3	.	CASSSPLSQGRSTDTQYF
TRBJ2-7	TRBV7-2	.	CASSPSGSGYEQYF
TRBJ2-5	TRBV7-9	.	CASSLGPPEETQYF
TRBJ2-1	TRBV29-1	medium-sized	CSVDWDYNEQFF
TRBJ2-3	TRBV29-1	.	CSVEDARPGTSGGYTDTQYF